Below, 6 T cell receptor beta chains from the same sample are listed, as sequenced in a study of cytomegalovirus exposure and HLA in healthy donors. The PCR had 60 Vbeta and 13 Jbeta primers. Assay: immunoSEQ multiplex PCR; the TCRdb copy retains only in-frame clones and omits some. The data hold more than 95,000 clones, with around 75% observed a single time. The material sequenced was PBMCs. The origin of the receptors is a woman between 50 and 59 years old in good health and CMV-seropositive.

This clone was recorded a few times. Sequence at one end of the junction differs from germline and may be a read error. The V call is TRBV6-5, the J call TRBJ1-2, with D perhaps matching TRBD1 (6 bases). The CDR3 contains 13 residues. The germline V gene encodes CDR1 MNHEY and CDR2 SVGAGI. CDR3 sequence (DNA): TGTGCCAGCAGTTACCAAGTCTCAGGGGATGTGTCCTTC. Translating it yields CASSYQVSGDVSF.

Remarks on this clone: The junction shows a germline mismatch at one end, possibly a read error. This sample includes further DNA sequences coding for the same CDR3. The chain couples TRBV18 to TRBJ2-7; D remains ambiguous. This CDR3 has 13 residues. The germline CDR1 and CDR2 sequences are KGHSH and LQKENI. The CDR3 loop reads CASSPGEAYEQYF. The CDR3 region has the DNA TGTGCTAGCTCACCCGGTGAAGCCTACGAGCAGTACTTC.

The gene calls are TRBV7-2 and TRBJ1-2, with TRBD1 identical over 8 bases. The length of the CDR3 is 14 residues. Germline CDR1 and CDR2: SGHTA and FQGNSA. V was clipped by 3 bases and J by 8 bases; unmatched bases: 8. The CDR3 loop reads CASSLQGARSGYTF. The CDR3 DNA reads TGTGCCAGCAGCTTGCAGGGGGCGCGCTCGGGCTACACCTTC.

The chain is built from TRBV27 and TRBJ1-1, with D perhaps matching TRBD1 (6 bases). The CDR3 length is 14 residues. Germline CDR1 reads MNHEY; CDR2 reads SMNVEV (reference sequence). Trimming took off 3 bases at V and 1 base at J, with 9 bases between the two ends. In DNA, the CDR3 is TGTGCCAGCAGTTTTACAGGGCAGAACACTGAAGCTTTCTTT. Its translation: CASSFTGQNTEAFF.

This clone was detected once. The chain couples TRBV5-1 to TRBJ2-3; 7 positions agree with TRBD2. The CDR3 consists of 14 residues. CDR1 and CDR2 from the germline V gene are SGHRS and YFSETQ. V was pared by 4 bases and J by 5 bases, with 7 bases of the junction left unmatched. The CDR3 sequence is CASSSRAGVDTQYF. CDR3 bases: TGCGCCAGCAGCAGTCGGGCGGGAGTAGATACGCAGTATTTT.

This rearrangement joins TRBV19 to TRBJ1-5; D is undetermined. The CDR3 runs 14 residues. CDR1 and CDR2 (germline): LNHDA, SQIVND (reference sequence). Trimming removed 2 bases at V and 3 bases at J, with 8 bases between. The CDR3 nucleotides are TGTGCCAGTAGTATATCAGGTTTCAATCAGCCCCAGCATTTT. Its translation: CASSISGFNQPQHF.